This T cell receptor (beta chain) came from a study of T cell responses to AZD1222 COVID-19 vaccine. The data were produced by immunoSEQ multiplex PCR, yet TCRdb's version contains in-frame clones alone and is incomplete. The sample has around 83,000 clones, around nine tenths seen once. CDR3 length equals 16 residues. Germline lookup yields CDR1 SNHLY and CDR2 FYNNEI. Trimming removed 11 bases from V and 6 bases from J; junction bases left unmatched: 20. This TCR came from an adult who received the AZD1222 COVID-19 vaccine. This material consisted of peripheral blood, taken 28 days after the second AZD1222 dose. V usage is TRBV2 and J usage is TRBJ1-1; TRBD1 matches at 8 bases. CDR3 bases: TGTGCCTCCCGTGTCGGGTTGACAGGGGAAACCCCTGAAGCTTTCTTT. It codes for CASRVGLTGETPEAFF. Full variable domain (rest looked up from reference TRBV2 and TRBJ1-1): EPEVTQTPSHQVTQMGQEVILRCVPISNHLYFYWYRQILGQKVEFLVSFYNNEISEKSEIFDDQFSVERPDGSNFTLKIRSTKLEDSAMYFCASRVGLTGETPEAFFGQGTRLTVV.